This T cell receptor (beta chain) was documented in a study of T cell responses to AZD1222 COVID-19 vaccine. As regards this clone: Its antigen is unknown.

Doses given second, at about 4 or about 12 weeks, were pooled. The repertoire was sequenced with immunoSEQ multiplex PCR; TCRdb's copy has only in-frame clones and lacks some. The profile covers around 110,000 clones, with 92% appearing a single time and around 1.6% taken by the ten largest. Study-wide points: Repertoire collection took place solely once the T cell response had peaked. Baseline antibody screening turned up just a handful of seropositive AZD1222 recipients.

The receptor was isolated from an adult who received the AZD1222 COVID-19 vaccine. This specimen was peripheral blood, taken 28 days after the second AZD1222 dose.

In DNA, the CDR3 is TGTGCCAGCAGCCAAGTTTTCTCCGGCCATATGAACACTGAAGCTTTCTTT. Protein: CASSQVFSGHMNTEAFF. The rearrangement uses TRBV3-1 (or the pseudogene TRBV3-2) and TRBJ1-1; D unclear. Deletions cut 1 base from V and 0 bases from J, with 15 bases between. The CDR3 has 17 residues. Germline V CDR1 and CDR2: LGHDT, YNNKEL (reference sequence).